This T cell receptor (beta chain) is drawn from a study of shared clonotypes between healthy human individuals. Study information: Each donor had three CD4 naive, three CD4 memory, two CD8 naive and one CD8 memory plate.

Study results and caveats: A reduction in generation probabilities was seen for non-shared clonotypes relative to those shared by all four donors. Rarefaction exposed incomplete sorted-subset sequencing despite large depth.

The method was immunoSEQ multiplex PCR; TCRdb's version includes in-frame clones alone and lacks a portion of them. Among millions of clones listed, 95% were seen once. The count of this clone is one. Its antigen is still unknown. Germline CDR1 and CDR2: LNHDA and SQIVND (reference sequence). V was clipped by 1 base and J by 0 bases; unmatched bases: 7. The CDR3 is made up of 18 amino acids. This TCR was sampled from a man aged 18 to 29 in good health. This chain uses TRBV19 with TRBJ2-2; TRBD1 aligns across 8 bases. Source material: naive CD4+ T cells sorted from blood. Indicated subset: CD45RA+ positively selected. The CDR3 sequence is CASSIAADRGTNTGELFF. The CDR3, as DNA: TGTGCCAGTAGTATAGCGGCCGACAGGGGAACGAACACCGGGGAGCTGTTTTTT. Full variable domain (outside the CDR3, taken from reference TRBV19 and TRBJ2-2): DGGITQSPKYLFRKEGQNVTLSCEQNLNHDAMYWYRQDPGQGLRLIYYSQIVNDFQKGDIAEGYSVSREKKESFPLTVTSAQKNPTAFYLCASSIAADRGTNTGELFFGEGSRLTVL.